Listed here is a single T cell receptor beta chain. This clone appeared a few times. The clone's antigen remains unknown. No much larger clone exists at a distance of one base, and base qualities are not known. The library relied on the immunoSEQ multiplex PCR assay. The immuneACCESS repertoire file appears here via TCRdb, limited to in-frame rearrangements. These files lack a portion of the clones; in checked studies, under half of the deficit traces to unresolved V genes, and the cause of the others is not known. The sample profile shows more than 40,000 clones; 65% to 75% of them were found once. Clones ranked in the top ten supply roughly 25% of the sample. The sample originates from a study of radiotherapy plus CTLA-4 blockade in lung cancer (dated by TCRdb to 2016 to 2018). Broadly, across the study: Among the enrolled patients, roughly 17% had an objective response, and less than 40% reached disease control. What the research found in general, with its limitations: The strongest predictors of response were reported to be early dynamic shifts in blood T cell clones along with a rise in serum interferon-beta following radiation. TCR clones derived from tumors expanded in peripheral blood after treatment with radiotherapy and ipilimumab.

The CDR3 runs 17 amino acids, cysteine and phenylalanine included. Only the CDR3 portion is preserved as DNA: 51 bases, with reading frame beginning at the first base. In this study, focal radiation therapy paired with CTLA-4 blockade (ipilimumab) was tested in patients who had chemo-refractory metastatic non-small-cell lung cancer. The receptor comes from a human donor with non-small cell lung cancer who had a partial response to radiotherapy plus ipilimumab. This chain is built from TRBV21-1 and TRBJ2-7; the D call in the table, TRBD1, was not verified against the DNA. TRBV21-1 counts as a pseudogene. The starting material was peripheral blood, obtained from a patient treated with radiotherapy plus ipilimumab. The encoded CDR3 is CASSKRPYRDTSYEQYF. The DNA sequence follows: TGTGCCAGCAGCAAACGACCCTACCGGGACACTTCCTACGAGCAGTACTTC.